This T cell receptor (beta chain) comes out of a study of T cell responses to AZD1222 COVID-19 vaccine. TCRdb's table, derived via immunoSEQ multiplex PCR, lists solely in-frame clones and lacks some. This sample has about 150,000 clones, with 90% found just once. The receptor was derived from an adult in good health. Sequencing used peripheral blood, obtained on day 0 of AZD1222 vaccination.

CDR3 in DNA: TGTGCCAGCAGCTTTGTCGGAACCAGCAATCAGCCCCAGCATTTT. This translates into CASSFVGTSNQPQHF. The chain is built from TRBV7-2 and TRBJ1-5; D is undetermined. This CDR3 region has 15 residues. CDR1 is SGHTA, CDR2 FQGNSA, per germline. V lost 3 bases and J 1 base, leaving 10 bases between the germline ends.